One sample yielded the 18 T cell receptor beta chains listed below, sequenced in a study of T cell responses to AZD1222 COVID-19 vaccine. Repertoires were generated with immunoSEQ multiplex PCR, while TCRdb's copy carries only in-frame clones and drops some. The sample consists of roughly 250,000 clones, approximately 95% of them appearing once. The input for sequencing was peripheral blood, taken on day 0 of AZD1222 vaccination. The source of these receptors is an adult in good health.

This chain joins TRBV18 and TRBJ1-2; D ambiguous. Germline loops: CDR1 KGHSH, CDR2 LQKENI. This CDR3 comprises 13 residues. The ends were cut back, 6 bases at V and 7 bases at J, with 15 bases in the middle. The CDR3 nucleotides read TGTGCCAGCTCCCTGTCTTCCGGACTTGGCTACACCTTC. Translated, it gives CASSLSSGLGYTF.

This clone has only a few counts. The V and J genes are TRBV11-2 and TRBJ1-6; perhaps TRBD1 as D (6 bases). Germline lookup yields CDR1 SGHAT and CDR2 FQNNGV. Deletions cut 0 bases from V and 5 bases from J, with 8 bases between. The CDR3 has 15 amino acids. CDR3 residues: CASSLEAGDNSPLHF. The CDR3 coding sequence is TGTGCCAGCAGCTTAGAGGCAGGGGATAATTCACCCCTCCACTTT.

The CDR3 DNA sequence: TGTGCCAGCGCTCAATTCCCCCCCCAAGAGACCCAGTACTTC. Residues: CASAQFPPQETQYF. The rearrangement uses TRBV28 and TRBJ2-5, with no clear D. The CDR3 length is 14 residues. Germline CDR1 is MDHEN and CDR2 is SYDVKM. Trimming took 8 bases from V and 1 from J, leaving 14 bases between them.

The genes are TRBV6-1 and TRBJ1-1; TRBD1 aligns across 10 bases. Germline V gene lookup returns CDR1 MNHNS and CDR2 SASEGT. The CDR3 loop spans 14 amino acids. Trimming at V came to 3 bases and at J to 3 bases, leaving 1 base not matched to a gene. The CDR3 DNA sequence: TGTGCCAGCAGTGAGACAGGGGGCCACACTGAAGCTTTCTTT. Its protein is CASSETGGHTEAFF.

The chain recombines TRBV11-2 with TRBJ1-2; possibly TRBD1 for D (5 bases). Germline-derived CDR1 and CDR2 are SGHAT and FQNNGV. The CDR3 totals 20 residues. V dropped 0 bases and J dropped 0 bases, with 23 bases sitting between them. DNA for the CDR3: TGTGCCAGCAGCTTAGATCTGTTACGCTGGGGACTAAATTCTAACTATGGCTACACCTTC. Amino acid sequence: CASSLDLLRWGLNSNYGYTF.

The chain links TRBV5-1 to TRBJ2-7; D not resolved. The CDR3 spans 14 residues. V shed 0 bases and J shed 2 bases, with 9 bases lying between them. Germline CDR1 is SGHRS and CDR2 is YFSETQ. The CDR3 loop reads CASSLDSGPYEQYF. The CDR3 coding sequence is TGCGCCAGCAGCTTGGATTCGGGCCCCTACGAGCAGTACTTC.

The V gene is TRBV3-1 (or the pseudogene TRBV3-2), the J gene TRBJ1-1; no clear D. This CDR3 has 13 amino acids. V lost 1 base and J lost 8, with 11 bases in between. Germline V gene lookup returns CDR1 LGHDT and CDR2 YNNKEL (reference sequence). CDR3 in amino acids: CASSQGGGAEAFF. The CDR3 region has the DNA TGTGCCAGCAGCCAAGGAGGCGGAGCGGAAGCTTTCTTT.

This clone occurred a few times. The chain links TRBV6-4 to TRBJ1-5; unclear D gene. Germline-derived CDR1 and CDR2 are MRHNA and SNTAGT. This CDR3 spans 16 amino acids. Trimming left V 2 bases short and J 0 bases short, with 11 bases between. The CDR3 here is CASSDRRSDSNQPQHF. CDR3 nucleotide sequence: TGTGCCAGCAGTGACCGGAGGTCGGATAGCAATCAGCCCCAGCATTTT.

The chain recombines TRBV18 with TRBJ1-1; no reliable D call. V lost 3 bases and J 4 bases, leaving 15 bases between the germline ends. The CDR3 is made up of 15 amino acids. CDR1 KGHSH and CDR2 LQKENI come from the germline V gene. The CDR3 nucleotides read TGTGCCAGCTCACCTAGGACCGGGCGCACCACTGAAGCTTTCTTT. Translation gives CASSPRTGRTTEAFF. The variable domain in full, with the rest retrieved from reference TRBV18 and TRBJ1-1, is NAGVMQNPRHLVRRRGQEARLRCSPMKGHSHVYWYRQLPEEGLKFMVYLQKENIIDESGMPKERFSAEFPKEGPSILRIQQVVRGDSAAYFCASSPRTGRTTEAFFGQGTRLTVV.

The J gene is TRBJ2-7, the V gene TRBV11-2; D ambiguous. Trimming took off 1 base at V and 2 bases at J, with 12 bases between the two ends. The CDR3 sequence is 15 residues long. The germline V gene has CDR1 SGHAT and CDR2 FQNNGV. CDR3 residues: CASSLVFARTYEQYF. The CDR3 DNA reads TGTGCCAGCAGCTTAGTCTTTGCCAGGACCTACGAGCAGTACTTC.

The chain uses TRBV6-5 and TRBJ1-1; perhaps TRBD1 as D (5 bases). This CDR3 is 13 amino acids long. V dropped 5 bases and J dropped 1 base, with 8 bases sitting between them. Germline lookup yields CDR1 MNHEY and CDR2 SVGAGI. The CDR3 protein is CASSRGENTEAFF. CDR3 nucleotides: TGTGCCAGCAGTAGAGGGGAGAACACTGAAGCTTTCTTT.

The rearrangement links TRBV2 to TRBJ2-2, with 8 nucleotides matching TRBD1. Germline assignment: CDR1 SNHLY and CDR2 FYNNEI. The CDR3 totals 15 residues. Trimming at V came to 5 bases and at J to 8 bases, leaving 10 bases not matched to a gene. This chain's CDR3 is CASSLRTGKSGELFF. For the CDR3, the DNA is TGTGCCAGCAGTCTGCGGACAGGGAAGAGTGGGGAGCTGTTTTTT.

Turning to this clone: The identical CDR3 is also encoded by other nucleotide sequences in the sample. The chain uses TRBV18 and TRBJ2-7, with TRBD1 identical over 11 bases. The germline V gene encodes CDR1 KGHSH and CDR2 LQKENI. CDR3 size: 15 residues. The V and J ends lost 2 bases and 2 bases, in that order; junction bases with no gene match: 2. CDR3 protein: CASSPGTGGPYEQYF. The CDR3 DNA reads as TGTGCCAGCTCACCAGGGACAGGGGGTCCCTACGAGCAGTACTTC. Using reference TRBV18 and TRBJ2-7 for the parts outside the CDR3, the full variable domain is NAGVMQNPRHLVRRRGQEARLRCSPMKGHSHVYWYRQLPEEGLKFMVYLQKENIIDESGMPKERFSAEFPKEGPSILRIQQVVRGDSAAYFCASSPGTGGPYEQYFGPGTRLTVT.

The chain links TRBV27 to TRBJ2-3, with TRBD1 matching over 9 bases. After removal of 7 bases from V and 2 bases from J, the junction contained 4 bases not matched to a gene. The CDR3 totals 14 residues. CDR1 and CDR2 from the germline V gene are MNHEY and SMNVEV (reference sequence). The CDR3 coding sequence is TGTGCCAGCACCAGGACAGGGGCCACAGATACGCAGTATTTT. As protein: CASTRTGATDTQYF.

The genes are TRBV2 and TRBJ2-7; D not certain. The CDR3 sequence is 11 residues long. Germline V gives CDR1 SNHLY, CDR2 FYNNEI. Trimming took off 8 bases at V and 7 bases at J, with 12 bases between the two ends. This CDR3 is CASWASEEQYF. DNA for the CDR3: TGTGCCAGCTGGGCATCCGAGGAGCAGTACTTC. Looking up the rest from reference TRBV2 and TRBJ2-7 gives the full variable domain: EPEVTQTPSHQVTQMGQEVILRCVPISNHLYFYWYRQILGQKVEFLVSFYNNEISEKSEIFDDQFSVERPDGSNFTLKIRSTKLEDSAMYFCASWASEEQYFGPGTRLTVT.

The genes are TRBV28 and TRBJ1-6; 7 bases map to TRBD1. Germline V gene sequence: CDR1 MDHEN, CDR2 SYDVKM. J lost 8 bases, V lost 6 bases, and 13 bases had no gene match. The CDR3 spans 16 residues. The CDR3 coding sequence is TGTGCCAGCAGCACGGGGGGGCCAGGGGGACATTCACCCCTCCACTTT. It is translated as CASSTGGPGGHSPLHF.

V is TRBV28 and J is TRBJ2-1, with a tentative D call TRBD2 (5 bases). The CDR3 sequence is 17 residues long. Trimming took off 7 bases at V and 4 bases at J, with 23 bases between the two ends. Germline values: CDR1 MDHEN, CDR2 SYDVKM. The CDR3 loop is CASTLFEGRESYNEQFF. The CDR3 region has the DNA TGTGCCAGCACCCTTTTTGAGGGCAGAGAATCATACAATGAGCAGTTCTTC.

V is TRBV28 and J is TRBJ2-1; possibly TRBD1 for D (5 bases). V was pared by 5 bases and J by 7 bases, with 18 bases between. The CDR3 runs 15 residues. Per germline, CDR1 MDHEN and CDR2 SYDVKM. The DNA for the CDR3 is TGTGCCAGCAGTCCTCTCGGCAGGGCCGAAAATGAGCAGTTCTTC. Protein: CASSPLGRAENEQFF. Full variable domain (missing parts from reference TRBV28 and TRBJ2-1): DVKVTQSSRYLVKRTGEKVFLECVQDMDHENMFWYRQDPGLGLRLIYFSYDVKMKEKGDIPEGYSVSREKKERFSLILESASTNQTSMYLCASSPLGRAENEQFFGPGTRLTVL.